This T cell receptor beta chain was obtained from a study of response to subunit inactivated influenza vaccine. TCRdb independently ran MiXCR on the RT-PCR reads; one entry per CDR3 protein. This table holds about 620,000 distinct CDR3 sequences, 11% found once. A further study also used this sample, focusing on T cells expressing NK-cell markers. Turning to that study: Beta-chain TCR cDNA was generated via 5'RACE template switching with UMIs. Evidence did not settle whether expanded NKG2C+ T cell clones targeted HCMV.

The source is a man in his fifties or sixties who received an inactivated influenza vaccine. The starting material was PBMCs from blood, obtained on the day of vaccination.

The CDR3 DNA reads as TGTGCTAGTGGACAGACTAGCGGGATAAGGACTGAGCAGTTCTTC. It is translated as CASGQTSGIRTEQFF. This sequence joins TRBV12-5 and TRBJ2-1; 11 nucleotides line up with TRBD2. Germline CDR1 reads LGHNT; CDR2 reads FRNRAP. Unmatched junction bases numbered 10, after V lost 6 bases and J lost 9 bases. This CDR3 spans 15 amino acids.